These 32 T cell receptor beta chains were sequenced from one sample in a study of siplizumab effects on memory and regulatory T cells. Method: immunoSEQ multiplex PCR; TCRdb's copy keeps in-frame clones and lacks some. The profile shows some 97,000 clones, about 93% of them singletons. Sequenced: Tregs sorted from blood. These receptors originate from a human donor in good health.

This sequence joins TRBV30 and TRBJ1-1; D unresolved. The germline V gene encodes CDR1 GTSNPN and CDR2 SVGIG (reference sequence). CDR3 length: 12 residues. V was pared by 4 bases and J by 4 bases, with 10 bases between. In DNA form, the CDR3 reads TGTGCCTGGACTCCCCGGGGCACTGAAGCTTTCTTT. Translating it yields CAWTPRGTEAFF.

The V call is TRBV19, the J call TRBJ2-6; D is possibly TRBD2 (6 bases). V was pared by 6 bases and J by 0 bases, with 12 bases between. Germline V gene sequence: CDR1 LNHDA, CDR2 SQIVND (reference sequence). The CDR3 length is 16 residues. The CDR3 DNA follows: TGTGCCAGTAGGGGGGACTTGTTCTCTGGGGCCAACGTCCTGACTTTC. It encodes CASRGDLFSGANVLTF. The full variable domain, its missing parts supplied by reference TRBV19 and TRBJ2-6, is DGGITQSPKYLFRKEGQNVTLSCEQNLNHDAMYWYRQDPGQGLRLIYYSQIVNDFQKGDIAEGYSVSREKKESFPLTVTSAQKNPTAFYLCASRGDLFSGANVLTFGAGSRLTVL.

V gene TRBV28 combines with J gene TRBJ1-2, with D possibly TRBD1 on 5 matching bases. There are 14 residues in the CDR3. Germline-derived CDR1 and CDR2 are MDHEN and SYDVKM. V shed 5 bases and J shed 7 bases, with 17 bases lying between them. The CDR3, as DNA: TGTGCCAGCAGTCCCCCCATTACGGGACGTGGCTACACCTTC. This sequence encodes CASSPPITGRGYTF.

The rearrangement uses TRBV19 and TRBJ1-1; D might be TRBD1 (6 bases). There are 13 residues in the CDR3. Germline V CDR1 and CDR2: LNHDA, SQIVND (reference sequence). Trimming cost V 5 bases and J 6 bases, with 13 bases left between them. In nucleotides, the CDR3 is TGTGCCAGTAGTCTACAGGGTAGCGCTGAAGCTTTCTTT. It yields the protein CASSLQGSAEAFF.

The rearrangement uses TRBV19 and TRBJ2-1; D unclear. Trimming removed 1 base at V and 2 bases at J, with 9 bases between. The CDR3 consists of 15 residues. Germline V CDR1 and CDR2: LNHDA, SQIVND (reference sequence). The CDR3 bases are TGTGCCAGTAGTATAGCGGGCCCTACCTACAATGAGCAGTTCTTC. Its translation: CASSIAGPTYNEQFF.

The chain carries TRBV11-2 and TRBJ2-7; D might be TRBD1 (5 bases). The length of the CDR3 is 13 residues. Looked up from germline, CDR1 is SGHAT and CDR2 is FQNNGV. Trimming removed 3 bases from V and 2 bases from J, with 8 bases in between. The CDR3 DNA follows: TGTGCCAGCAGCTTCAGACAGACCTACGAGCAGTACTTC. The encoded protein is CASSFRQTYEQYF.

The chain links TRBV30 to TRBJ2-2, with TRBD2 as a possible D gene (6 bases). CDR3 length equals 15 residues. V was trimmed by 1 base and J by 5 bases, leaving 14 bases between them. Germline V gene data show CDR1 as GTSNPN and CDR2 as SVGIG (reference sequence). Here the CDR3 DNA reads TGTGCCTGGAGTGGTCTGGTTAGCGGAACCGGGGAGCTGTTTTTT. It yields the protein CAWSGLVSGTGELFF.

The chain carries TRBV7-9 and TRBJ2-3; 8 bases match TRBD1. Germline lookup yields CDR1 SEHNR and CDR2 FQNEAQ (reference sequence). This CDR3 has 15 residues. Trimming removed 4 bases from V and 3 bases from J; junction bases left unmatched: 6. CDR3 nucleotides: TGTGCCAGCAGCTCGGCGACAGGGGTTACAGATACGCAGTATTTT. This translates into CASSSATGVTDTQYF.

The CDR3 DNA reads as TGTGCCAGCAGGCCTCAGAGTGGATCTGGAAACACCATATATTTT. Encoded protein: CASRPQSGSGNTIYF. This rearrangement joins TRBV2 to TRBJ1-3, with D uncertain. The CDR3 consists of 15 residues. V was pared by 6 bases and J by 1 base, with 13 bases between. Germline loops: CDR1 SNHLY, CDR2 FYNNEI.

The genes are TRBV5-1 and TRBJ2-1; D might be TRBD1 or TRBD2, each matching 5 bases. The germline CDR1 and CDR2 sequences are SGHRS and YFSETQ. V shed 1 base and J shed 7 bases, with 6 bases lying between them. The CDR3 sequence is 12 residues long. This CDR3 reads CASSLWGNEQFF. The CDR3, as DNA: TGCGCCAGCAGCTTGTGGGGGAATGAGCAGTTCTTC.

V and J are TRBV9 and TRBJ1-1; D gene unclear. The CDR3 spans 13 residues. The germline V and J ends were trimmed by 3 bases and 1 base, with 7 bases remaining between them. Germline loops: CDR1 SGDLS, CDR2 YYNGEE. The CDR3 here is CASSGYTNTEAFF. DNA of the CDR3: TGTGCCAGCAGCGGGTACACGAACACTGAAGCTTTCTTT.

The V gene is TRBV5-6, the J gene TRBJ2-5; possible D gene TRBD1, 6 bases. This CDR3 comprises 12 residues. Germline V gene sequence: CDR1 SGHDT, CDR2 YYEEEE. Trimming cost V 4 bases and J 2 bases, with 6 bases left between them. The CDR3 DNA is TGTGCCAGCAGCGGACAGCAAGAGACCCAGTACTTC. Protein product: CASSGQQETQYF.

This chain links TRBV27 with TRBJ2-5, with TRBD2 as a possible D gene (6 bases). The CDR3 is made up of 14 amino acids. Between the trimmed V and J ends, which lost 4 bases and 5 bases, there was a span of 14 bases. The V gene's germline CDR1 is MNHEY and CDR2 SMNVEV (reference sequence). The CDR3 DNA reads as TGTGCCAGCAGTTCCGGGACTTTTATTGAGACCCAGTACTTC. It is translated as CASSSGTFIETQYF.

This chain connects TRBV29-1 to TRBJ1-3, with D unresolved. The CDR3 runs to 18 residues. The germline V gene encodes CDR1 SQVTM and CDR2 ANQGSEA. V was pared by 0 bases and J by 0 bases, with 18 bases between. CDR3 DNA sequence: TGCAGCGTTGAAGATCTTACGGGCCTCGGAAACTCTGGAAACACCATATATTTT. Translated, it gives CSVEDLTGLGNSGNTIYF. Full variable domain (outside the CDR3, taken from reference TRBV29-1 and TRBJ1-3): SAVISQKPSRDICQRGTSLTIQCQVDSQVTMMFWYRQQPGQSLTLIATANQGSEATYESGFVIDKFPISRPNLTFSTLTVSNMSPEDSSIYLCSVEDLTGLGNSGNTIYFGEGSWLTVV.

The V call is TRBV9, the J call TRBJ2-5; 7 bases agree with TRBD2. The CDR3 runs to 12 residues. CDR1 and CDR2 from the germline V gene are SGDLS and YYNGEE. V lost 3 bases and J lost 5; bases outside the gene matches: 1. This chain's CDR3 is CASSAGRETQYF. The CDR3 DNA is TGTGCCAGCAGCGCCGGGAGGGAGACCCAGTACTTC.

The chain links TRBV5-6 to TRBJ1-1; D not certain. Trimming pared 5 bases from V and 7 bases from J, leaving 9 bases between. Germline CDR1 reads SGHDT; CDR2 reads YYEEEE. The CDR3 sequence is 11 residues long. CDR3 region: CASSLRSEAFF. CDR3 coding DNA: TGTGCCAGCAGTTTGAGAAGTGAAGCTTTCTTT. Complete variable domain (other parts from reference TRBV5-6 and TRBJ1-1): DAGVTQSPTHLIKTRGQQVTLRCSPKSGHDTVSWYQQALGQGPQFIFQYYEEEERQRGNFPDRFSGHQFPNYSSELNVNALLLGDSALYLCASSLRSEAFFGQGTRLTVV.

This chain connects TRBV5-1 to TRBJ2-1; either TRBD1 or TRBD2 may supply D (5 bases each). V lost 5 bases and J 6 bases, leaving 24 bases between the germline ends. Germline-derived CDR1 and CDR2 are SGHRS and YFSETQ. The CDR3 is made up of 17 amino acids. The CDR3 nucleotides are TGCGCCAGCAGTCCCGTGTGGGGGAAAAAACCAGTCAATGAGCAGTTCTTC. Translation gives CASSPVWGKKPVNEQFF.

This clone came up once. V gene TRBV18 combines with J gene TRBJ2-3, with D tentatively TRBD2 (5 bases). Germline V gives CDR1 KGHSH, CDR2 LQKENI. CDR3 length: 14 residues. Trimming cost V 6 bases and J 9 bases, with 19 bases left between them. The CDR3 region is CASSPIRGISTQYF. The CDR3, as DNA: TGTGCCAGCTCCCCCATTCGGGGTATCTCAACGCAGTATTTT. Variable domain in full (rest from reference TRBV18 and TRBJ2-3): NAGVMQNPRHLVRRRGQEARLRCSPMKGHSHVYWYRQLPEEGLKFMVYLQKENIIDESGMPKERFSAEFPKEGPSILRIQQVVRGDSAAYFCASSPIRGISTQYFGPGTRLTVL.

This rearrangement joins TRBV7-3 to TRBJ2-3; tentatively, D is TRBD1 or TRBD2 (5 bases each). Germline CDR1 and CDR2: SGHTA and FQGTGA. The CDR3 contains 13 residues. V was clipped by 5 bases and J by 2 bases, with 8 bases between them. CDR3 loop: CASSTGTTDTQYF. The CDR3 DNA is TGTGCCAGCAGCACCGGGACCACAGATACGCAGTATTTT.

This chain links TRBV18 with TRBJ1-2, with 8 bases identical to TRBD1. Germline V gene lookup returns CDR1 KGHSH and CDR2 LQKENI. With 5 bases clipped from V and 4 bases from J, the junction kept 12 bases outside the gene matches. The CDR3 length is 16 residues. DNA for the CDR3: TGTGCCAGCTCATCCGAAAGGACAGGGCCACTCTATGGCTACACCTTC. It codes for CASSSERTGPLYGYTF.

As DNA, the CDR3 is TGTGCCAGCTCACTCTCTGCAGCTAACTATGGCTACACCTTC. Translating gives CASSLSAANYGYTF. The chain recombines TRBV18 with TRBJ1-2; D gene ambiguous. V was trimmed by 4 bases and J by 0 bases, leaving 9 bases between them. This CDR3 contains 14 residues. CDR1 is KGHSH, CDR2 LQKENI, per germline.

The chain links TRBV6-1 to TRBJ1-1; TRBD1 might be the D (5 bases). Per germline, CDR1 MNHNS and CDR2 SASEGT. This CDR3 region has 14 residues. V was trimmed by 6 bases and J by 4 bases, leaving 15 bases between them. Here the CDR3 DNA reads TGTGCCAGCAGAGTGGGGGGTCGGAGCACTGAAGCTTTCTTT. It codes for CASRVGGRSTEAFF.

This chain connects TRBV28 to TRBJ1-5, with a weak D call TRBD1 (5 bases). Deletions cut 6 bases from V and 3 bases from J, with 12 bases between. This CDR3 has 14 amino acids. Germline CDR1 reads MDHEN; CDR2 reads SYDVKM. CDR3 amino acids: CASSQRQINQPQHF. CDR3 nucleotides: TGTGCCAGCAGCCAAAGACAGATCAATCAGCCCCAGCATTTT.

This chain links TRBV15 with TRBJ2-7; D perhaps matches TRBD2 (6 bases). Germline lookup yields CDR1 LNHNV and CDR2 YYDKDF (reference sequence). V was trimmed by 1 base and J by 6 bases, leaving 22 bases between them. CDR3 length equals 17 residues. The CDR3 sequence: CATSRVIVTGVSGEQYF. CDR3 bases: TGTGCCACCAGCAGAGTAATCGTGACGGGGGTCAGTGGCGAGCAGTACTTC.

The CDR3 nucleotides read TGTGCCATCAGGGACAGGGAGGTGACCGGGGAGCTGTTTTTT. This encodes CAIRDREVTGELFF. This rearrangement joins TRBV10-3 to TRBJ2-2; 8 bases align to TRBD1. Germline CDR1 and CDR2: ENHRY and SYGVKD. The trim removed 6 bases at V and 5 bases at J, leaving 5 bases unmatched. The CDR3 runs 14 residues.

Worth noting for this clone: The sample holds other DNA sequences that translate to the same CDR3. V is TRBV18 and J is TRBJ1-1; no firm D call. This CDR3 has 13 amino acids. CDR1 is KGHSH, CDR2 LQKENI, per germline. V was pared by 3 bases and J by 1 base, with 6 bases between. The CDR3 DNA reads as TGTGCCAGCTCACCCTTGGAGAACACTGAAGCTTTCTTT. Protein sequence: CASSPLENTEAFF.

The chain couples TRBV7-9 to TRBJ2-1, with 9 positions matching TRBD2. The V segment lost 7 bases and the J segment 15 bases; nucleotides outside the gene matches: 31. The CDR3 has 19 residues. Germline values: CDR1 SEHNR, CDR2 FQNEAQ (reference sequence). The CDR3 protein is CASTHYLVTGSGRGSRMFF. The DNA for the CDR3 is TGTGCCAGCACCCATTACTTGGTTACGGGTAGCGGGAGAGGGAGCCGCATGTTCTTC.

V gene TRBV7-9 combines with J gene TRBJ1-2; D is uncertain. CDR1 is SEHNR, CDR2 FQNEAQ, per germline (reference sequence). The CDR3 runs 12 residues. Trimming took 3 bases from V and 1 from J, leaving 3 bases between them. CDR3 loop: CASSFRNYGYTF. In DNA form, the CDR3 reads TGTGCCAGCAGCTTTCGTAACTATGGCTACACCTTC. Looking up the rest from reference TRBV7-9 and TRBJ1-2 gives the full variable domain: DTGVSQNPRHKITKRGQNVTFRCDPISEHNRLYWYRQTLGQGPEFLTYFQNEAQLEKSRLLSDRFSAERPKGSFSTLEIQRTEQGDSAMYLCASSFRNYGYTFGSGTRLTVV.

This chain uses TRBV18 with TRBJ1-5, with D uncertain. V shed 2 bases and J shed 5 bases, with 7 bases lying between them. This CDR3 has 13 residues. CDR1 and CDR2 from the germline V gene are KGHSH and LQKENI. The DNA of the CDR3 is TGTGCCAGCTCACCAGGGATATATCAGCCCCAGCATTTT. This codes for CASSPGIYQPQHF.

The chain is built from TRBV18 and TRBJ2-1; 7 bases fit TRBD1. Trimming at V came to 6 bases and at J to 10 bases, leaving 6 bases not matched to a gene. Germline V gene data show CDR1 as KGHSH and CDR2 as LQKENI. The CDR3 is 12 residues long. Here the CDR3 reads CASSHRGVEQFF. CDR3 in DNA: TGTGCCAGCTCCCACAGGGGAGTAGAGCAGTTCTTC.

This chain connects TRBV18 to TRBJ1-2, with D perhaps TRBD1 (6 bases). Germline lookup yields CDR1 KGHSH and CDR2 LQKENI. The CDR3 covers 16 residues. V lost 4 bases, J lost 3 bases, and 18 bases lay in between. Here the CDR3 reads CASSLTQRGGDYGYTF. The CDR3 DNA reads TGTGCCAGCTCACTCACCCAGCGGGGGGGCGACTATGGCTACACCTTC. Complete variable domain (other parts from reference TRBV18 and TRBJ1-2): NAGVMQNPRHLVRRRGQEARLRCSPMKGHSHVYWYRQLPEEGLKFMVYLQKENIIDESGMPKERFSAEFPKEGPSILRIQQVVRGDSAAYFCASSLTQRGGDYGYTFGSGTRLTVV.

This sequence joins TRBV14 and TRBJ1-4; D ambiguous. The germline V and J ends were trimmed by 3 bases and 10 bases, with 12 bases remaining between them. The CDR3 is 13 residues long. CDR1 is SGHDN, CDR2 FVKESK, per germline. The CDR3 protein is CASSQAVSVKLFF. The CDR3 nucleotides are TGTGCCAGCAGCCAGGCTGTCTCCGTAAAACTGTTTTTT.